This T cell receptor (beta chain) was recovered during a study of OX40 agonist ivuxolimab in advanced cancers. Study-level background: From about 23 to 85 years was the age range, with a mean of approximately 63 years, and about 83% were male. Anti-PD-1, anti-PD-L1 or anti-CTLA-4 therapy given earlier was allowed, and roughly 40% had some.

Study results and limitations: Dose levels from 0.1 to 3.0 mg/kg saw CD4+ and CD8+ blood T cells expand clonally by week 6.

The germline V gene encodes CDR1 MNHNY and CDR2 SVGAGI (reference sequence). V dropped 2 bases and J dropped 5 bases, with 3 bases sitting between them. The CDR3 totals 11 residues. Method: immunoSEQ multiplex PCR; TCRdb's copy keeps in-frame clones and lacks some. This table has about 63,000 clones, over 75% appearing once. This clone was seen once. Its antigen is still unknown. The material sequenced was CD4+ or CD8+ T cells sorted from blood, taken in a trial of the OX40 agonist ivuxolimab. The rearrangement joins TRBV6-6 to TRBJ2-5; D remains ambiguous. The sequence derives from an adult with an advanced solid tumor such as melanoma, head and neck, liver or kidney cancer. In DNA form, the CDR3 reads TGTGCCAGCAGTTACGGGGAGACCCAGTACTTC. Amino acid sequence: CASSYGETQYF.